A single sample is the source of the 22 T cell receptor beta chains below, sequenced in a study of cytomegalovirus exposure and HLA in healthy donors. The PCR had 60 Vbeta and 13 Jbeta primers. Libraries were prepared by immunoSEQ multiplex PCR; TCRdb keeps only in-frame clonotypes and omits some of them. Altogether about 76,000 clones are present, 78% being singletons, with the ten largest covering 2% to 3%. The specimen sequenced was PBMCs. Receptors were obtained from a male donor in good health and CMV-seropositive.

The V and J genes are TRBV27 and TRBJ2-1; 9 positions match TRBD1. Germline loops: CDR1 MNHEY, CDR2 SMNVEV (reference sequence). The junction had 8 bases not matched to a gene; V was cut back by 5 bases and J by 6 bases. The CDR3 totals 15 residues. CDR3 in DNA: TGTGCCAGCAGTGTCCGGGACAGGGTAGGCAATGAGCAGTTCTTC. Translating it yields CASSVRDRVGNEQFF.

The chain employs TRBV5-6 and TRBJ1-4; 12 bases are a match to TRBD1. The V and J ends lost 8 bases and 12 bases, in that order; junction bases with no gene match: 14. The CDR3 runs to 15 residues. Germline loops: CDR1 SGHDT, CDR2 YYEEEE. The CDR3: CASKAGTGGSVELFF. The CDR3 bases are TGTGCCAGTAAAGCCGGGACAGGGGGCTCGGTGGAACTGTTTTTT.

The chain combines TRBV19 with TRBJ2-7; D call uncertain. Between the trimmed V and J ends, which lost 3 bases and 0 bases, there was a span of 9 bases. The CDR3 is made up of 14 amino acids. Germline V gene lookup returns CDR1 LNHDA and CDR2 SQIVND (reference sequence). In DNA, the CDR3 is TGTGCCAGTAGTATCCGACTGGACTCCTACGAGCAGTACTTC. Its protein is CASSIRLDSYEQYF.

The rearrangement links TRBV27 to TRBJ2-7; a possible D gene is TRBD1 (5 bases). V shed 2 bases and J shed 2 bases, with 10 bases lying between them. Per germline, CDR1 MNHEY and CDR2 SMNVEV (reference sequence). The CDR3 is 14 residues long. The CDR3 nucleotides read TGTGCCAGCAGTTTAGCAGGGATTCCCTACGAGCAGTACTTC. This sequence encodes CASSLAGIPYEQYF.

This clone has just a few counts. This chain joins TRBV11-2 and TRBJ2-7, with 9 nucleotides matching TRBD1. Germline V gene data show CDR1 as SGHAT and CDR2 as FQNNGV. The CDR3 is 16 residues long. J lost 2 bases, V lost 5 bases, and 10 bases had no gene match. The CDR3 is CASSRLQDRGPYEQYF. The DNA of the CDR3 is TGTGCCAGCAGCAGGCTTCAGGACAGGGGTCCCTACGAGCAGTACTTC.

The chain uses TRBV25-1 and TRBJ2-6; D possibly corresponds to TRBD2 (6 bases). V lost 4 bases and J 1 base, leaving 17 bases between the germline ends. The CDR3 runs 18 residues. Germline CDR1 and CDR2: MGHDK and SYGVNS. The CDR3 DNA follows: TGTGCCAGCAGTGCTGAGTACGGGAGCTCATCTGGGGCCAACGTCCTGACTTTC. As protein: CASSAEYGSSSGANVLTF.

This chain joins TRBV30 and TRBJ1-2; 12 bases agree with TRBD1. After removal of 2 bases from V and 7 bases from J, the junction contained 14 bases not matched to a gene. There are 17 residues in the CDR3. Germline CDR1 reads GTSNPN; CDR2 reads SVGIG (reference sequence). This CDR3 reads CAWSPRGDRGRLGGYTF. The CDR3 DNA is TGTGCCTGGAGTCCCAGGGGGGACAGGGGGCGCCTCGGTGGCTACACCTTC.

V and J are TRBV4-1 and TRBJ2-2, with TRBD2 matching over 7 bases. The CDR3 spans 17 residues. Trimming took 4 bases from V and 4 from J; bases not matched to a gene: 12. Germline lookup yields CDR1 MGHRA and CDR2 YSYEKL. Here the CDR3 DNA reads TGCGCCAGCAGCCGTATAGTTGCGGGAGTTTCCACCGGGGAGCTGTTTTTT. Translating it yields CASSRIVAGVSTGELFF.

V and J are TRBV10-3 and TRBJ2-1, with D hard to call. The CDR3 is 13 amino acids. Germline lookup yields CDR1 ENHRY and CDR2 SYGVKD. Trimming cost V 6 bases and J 4 bases, with 10 bases left between them. The DNA of the CDR3 is TGTGCCATCAGCACAGTCCCTTACAATGAGCAGTTCTTC. Amino acids: CAISTVPYNEQFF.

This chain uses TRBV6-5 with TRBJ2-2; a possible D gene is TRBD1 (6 bases). The CDR3 is made up of 16 amino acids. The V end was cut by 0 bases, the J end by 0 bases, with 8 bases between. CDR1 is MNHEY, CDR2 SVGAGI, per germline. CDR3 sequence: CASSYSWTANTGELFF. The CDR3 DNA is TGTGCCAGCAGTTACTCGTGGACAGCGAACACCGGGGAGCTGTTTTTT.

This chain uses TRBV7-6 with TRBJ1-1; the D gene is possibly TRBD1 (5 bases). The V and J ends lost 1 base and 3 bases respectively, with 9 bases between them. The CDR3 loop spans 14 amino acids. Germline CDR1 reads SGHVS; CDR2 reads FNYEAQ. For the CDR3, the DNA is TGTGCCAGCAGCTTAGTACAGGCCGACACTGAAGCTTTCTTT. Translating it yields CASSLVQADTEAFF.

In this sample, this clone turned up once. J is TRBJ2-7 and V is TRBV29-1; D is possibly TRBD1 (7 bases). Germline values: CDR1 SQVTM, CDR2 ANQGSEA. V dropped 4 bases and J dropped 3 bases, with 25 bases sitting between them. The CDR3 runs to 17 residues. CDR3 region: CSVVKGAAGGVFYEQYF. The DNA for the CDR3 is TGCAGCGTTGTAAAGGGGGCAGCAGGAGGGGTCTTCTACGAGCAGTACTTC.

V gene TRBV9 combines with J gene TRBJ2-1, with 7 bases aligning to TRBD2. Germline loops: CDR1 SGDLS, CDR2 YYNGEE. The length of the CDR3 is 15 residues. With 1 base clipped from V and 4 bases from J, the junction kept 5 bases outside the gene matches. CDR3: CASSVSGIGYNEQFF. The DNA for the CDR3 is TGTGCCAGCAGCGTAAGCGGGATCGGGTACAATGAGCAGTTCTTC.

The chain recombines TRBV5-4 with TRBJ2-2, with TRBD2 matching over 12 bases. V lost 2 bases to trimming and J lost 4 bases; unmatched junction nucleotides: 3. This CDR3 has 16 residues. Germline lookup yields CDR1 SGHNT and CDR2 YYREEE (reference sequence). The CDR3 bases are TGTGCCAGCAGCTTACTAGCGGGAGGTGGCACCGGGGAGCTGTTTTTT. Its translation: CASSLLAGGGTGELFF.

This clone was observed a few times. The chain has TRBV27 and TRBJ1-5; TRBD1 might be the D (5 bases). V was trimmed by 7 bases and J by 9 bases, leaving 13 bases between them. CDR3 length: 12 amino acids. Germline lookup yields CDR1 MNHEY and CDR2 SMNVEV (reference sequence). The CDR3 sequence: CASNSPTGPQHF. DNA for the CDR3: TGTGCCAGCAACTCTCCCACAGGGCCCCAGCATTTT.

This clone was seen a few times. This chain joins TRBV2 and TRBJ2-1, with TRBD1 matching over 10 bases. V was pared by 2 bases and J by 8 bases, with 6 bases of the junction left unmatched. Germline V gene data show CDR1 as SNHLY and CDR2 as FYNNEI. The CDR3 totals 15 residues. The CDR3 protein is CASSERDRGSHEQFF. The CDR3 DNA is TGTGCCAGCAGTGAACGGGACAGGGGTAGCCATGAGCAGTTCTTC.

J is TRBJ2-7 and V is TRBV7-2, with D unclear. Germline CDR1 is SGHTA and CDR2 is FQGNSA. CDR3 size: 14 residues. Trimming stripped 1 base from V and 3 bases from J, with 10 bases between. DNA for the CDR3: TGTGCCAGCAGCTTAGACCCAGGATACTACGAGCAGTACTTC. It codes for CASSLDPGYYEQYF.

The rearrangement uses TRBV9 and TRBJ2-3; D ambiguous. Trimming left V 3 bases short and J 2 bases short, with 7 bases between. This CDR3 contains 13 residues. CDR1 is SGDLS and CDR2 is YYNGEE in the germline V gene. In DNA, the CDR3 is TGTGCCAGCAGCGGAAGCACCACAGATACGCAGTATTTT. Amino acid sequence: CASSGSTTDTQYF. The full variable domain, its missing parts supplied by reference TRBV9 and TRBJ2-3, is DSGVTQTPKHLITATGQRVTLRCSPRSGDLSVYWYQQSLDQGLQFLIQYYNGEERAKGNILERFSAQQFPDLHSELNLSSLELGDSALYFCASSGSTTDTQYFGPGTRLTVL.

This rearrangement joins TRBV6-4 to TRBJ2-2; a weak D match, TRBD1 (5 bases). The CDR3 runs 14 residues. The V end was cut by 2 bases, the J end by 5 bases, with 9 bases between. Germline CDR1 is MRHNA and CDR2 is SNTAGT. CDR3: CASSDRGTTGELFF. The DNA for the CDR3 is TGTGCCAGCAGTGACAGGGGAACAACCGGGGAGCTGTTTTTT.

The gene calls are TRBV10-3 and TRBJ2-5; 7 positions agree with TRBD1. The junction had 14 bases not matched to a gene; V was cut back by 6 bases and J by 4 bases. This CDR3 comprises 16 residues. Germline V gene sequence: CDR1 ENHRY, CDR2 SYGVKD. The CDR3 is CAISASRDSLGETQYF. The CDR3 coding sequence is TGTGCCATCAGCGCCAGCAGGGACAGCCTGGGAGAGACCCAGTACTTC.

The genes are TRBV11-2 and TRBJ2-7, with 8 bases aligning to TRBD1. This CDR3 region has 14 residues. J gave up 6 bases and V 1 base, and 5 bases lay outside the gene matches. Germline CDR1 is SGHAT and CDR2 is FQNNGV. This chain's CDR3 is CASSLVDRVGEQYF. The CDR3 nucleotides read TGTGCCAGCAGCTTAGTGGACAGGGTGGGCGAGCAGTACTTC.

The chain uses TRBV7-3 and TRBJ2-5; D perhaps matches TRBD2 (5 bases). The V and J ends lost 3 bases and 1 base respectively, with 18 bases between them. Germline V gene data show CDR1 as SGHTA and CDR2 as FQGTGA. The CDR3 extends over 17 amino acids. The CDR3 nucleotides read TGTGCCAGCAGCTTCCCCCCTAAGAGGGCAGTCCAAGAGACCCAGTACTTC. Its protein product is CASSFPPKRAVQETQYF. Variable domain in full (rest from reference TRBV7-3 and TRBJ2-5): GAGVSQTPSNKVTEKGKYVELRCDPISGHTALYWYRQSLGQGPEFLIYFQGTGAADDSGLPNDRFFAVRPEGSVSTLKIQRTERGDSAVYLCASSFPPKRAVQETQYFGPGTRLLVL.